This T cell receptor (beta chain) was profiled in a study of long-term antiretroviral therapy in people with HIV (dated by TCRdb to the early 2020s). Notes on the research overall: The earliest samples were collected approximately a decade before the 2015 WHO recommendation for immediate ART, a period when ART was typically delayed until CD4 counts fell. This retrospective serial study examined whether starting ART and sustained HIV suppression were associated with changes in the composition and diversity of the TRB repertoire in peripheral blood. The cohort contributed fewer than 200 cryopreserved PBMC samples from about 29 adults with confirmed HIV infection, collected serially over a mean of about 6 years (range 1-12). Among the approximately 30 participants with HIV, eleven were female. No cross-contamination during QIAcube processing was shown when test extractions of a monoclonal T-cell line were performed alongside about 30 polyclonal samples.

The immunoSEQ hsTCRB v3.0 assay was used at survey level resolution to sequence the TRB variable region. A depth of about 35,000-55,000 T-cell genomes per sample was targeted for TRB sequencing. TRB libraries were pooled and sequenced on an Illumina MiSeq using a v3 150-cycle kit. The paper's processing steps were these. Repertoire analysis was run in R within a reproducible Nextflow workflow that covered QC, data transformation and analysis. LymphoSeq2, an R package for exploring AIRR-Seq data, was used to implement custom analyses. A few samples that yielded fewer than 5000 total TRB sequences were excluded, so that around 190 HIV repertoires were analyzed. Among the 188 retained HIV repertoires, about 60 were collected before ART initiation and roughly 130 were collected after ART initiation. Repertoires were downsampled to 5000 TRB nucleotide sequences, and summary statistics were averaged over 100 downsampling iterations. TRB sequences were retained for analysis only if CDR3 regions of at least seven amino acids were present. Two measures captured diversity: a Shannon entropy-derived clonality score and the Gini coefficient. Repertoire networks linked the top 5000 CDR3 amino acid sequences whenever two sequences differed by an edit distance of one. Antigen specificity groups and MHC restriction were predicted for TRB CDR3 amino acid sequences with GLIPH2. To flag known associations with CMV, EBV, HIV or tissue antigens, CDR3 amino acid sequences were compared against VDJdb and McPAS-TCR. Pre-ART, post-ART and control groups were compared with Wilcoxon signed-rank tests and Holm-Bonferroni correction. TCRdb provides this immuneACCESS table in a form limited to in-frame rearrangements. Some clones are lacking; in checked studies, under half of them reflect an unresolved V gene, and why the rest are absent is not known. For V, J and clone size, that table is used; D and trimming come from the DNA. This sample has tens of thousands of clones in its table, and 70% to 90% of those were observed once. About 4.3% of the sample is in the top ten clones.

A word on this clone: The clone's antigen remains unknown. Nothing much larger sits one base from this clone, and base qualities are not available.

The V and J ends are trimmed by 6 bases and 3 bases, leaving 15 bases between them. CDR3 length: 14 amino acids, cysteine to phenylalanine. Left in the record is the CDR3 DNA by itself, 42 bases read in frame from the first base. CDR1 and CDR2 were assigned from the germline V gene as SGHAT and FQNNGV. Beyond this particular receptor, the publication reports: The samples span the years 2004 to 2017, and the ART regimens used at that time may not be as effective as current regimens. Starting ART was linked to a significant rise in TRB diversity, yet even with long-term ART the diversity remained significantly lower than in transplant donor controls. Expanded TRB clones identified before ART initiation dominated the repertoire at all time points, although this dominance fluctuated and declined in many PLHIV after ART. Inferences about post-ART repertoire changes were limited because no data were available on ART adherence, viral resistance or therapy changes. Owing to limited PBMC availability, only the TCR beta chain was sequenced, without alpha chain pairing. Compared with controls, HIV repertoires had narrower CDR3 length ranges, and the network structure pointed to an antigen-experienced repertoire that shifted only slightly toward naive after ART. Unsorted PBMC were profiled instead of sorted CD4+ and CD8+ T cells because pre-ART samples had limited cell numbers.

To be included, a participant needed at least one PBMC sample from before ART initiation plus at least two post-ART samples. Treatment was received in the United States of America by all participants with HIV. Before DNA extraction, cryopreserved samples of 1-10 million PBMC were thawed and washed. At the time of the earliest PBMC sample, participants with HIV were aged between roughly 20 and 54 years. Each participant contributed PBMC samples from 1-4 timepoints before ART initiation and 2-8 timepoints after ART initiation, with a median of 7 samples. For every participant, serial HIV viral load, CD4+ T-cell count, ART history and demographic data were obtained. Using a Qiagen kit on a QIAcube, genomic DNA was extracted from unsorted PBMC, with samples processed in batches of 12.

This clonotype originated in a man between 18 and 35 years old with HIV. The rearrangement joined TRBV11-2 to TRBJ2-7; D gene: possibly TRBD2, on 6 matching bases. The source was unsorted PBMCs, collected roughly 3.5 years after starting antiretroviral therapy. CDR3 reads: CASSLLPGGYEQYF. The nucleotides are TGTGCCAGCAGTCTGCTACCCGGGGGCTACGAGCAGTACTTC.